The TCR beta chain under discussion was sequenced for a study of cytomegalovirus exposure and HLA in healthy donors. The CDR3 totals 13 residues. The ends lost 6 bases at V and 3 bases at J; junction bases unmatched: 4. Germline assignment: CDR1 MNHEY and CDR2 SVGAGI. This table comes from immunoSEQ multiplex PCR, and its TCRdb copy is limited to in-frame clones, with some not included. The data hold about 110,000 clones, with under 85% observed a single time. Sequences were obtained from PBMCs. The sequence was collected from a woman aged 18 to 35 in good health and CMV-seronegative. The rearrangement joins TRBV6-5 to TRBJ1-2; 7 nucleotides match TRBD1. Written as DNA, the CDR3 is TGTGCCAGCAGGAATGGACAGGACTATGGCTACACCTTC. Its translation is CASRNGQDYGYTF.